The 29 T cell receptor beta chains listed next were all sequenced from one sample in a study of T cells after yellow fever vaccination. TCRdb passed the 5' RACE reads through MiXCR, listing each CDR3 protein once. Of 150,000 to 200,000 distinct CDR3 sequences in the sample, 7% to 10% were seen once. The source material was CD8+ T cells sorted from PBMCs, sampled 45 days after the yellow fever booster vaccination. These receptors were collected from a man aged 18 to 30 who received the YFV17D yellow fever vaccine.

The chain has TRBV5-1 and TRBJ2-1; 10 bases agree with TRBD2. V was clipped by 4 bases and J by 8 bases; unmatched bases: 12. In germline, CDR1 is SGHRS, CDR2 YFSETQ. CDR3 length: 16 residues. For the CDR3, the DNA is TGCGCCAGCAGCCCCGAGGGTAGCGGGGGGAAACATGAGCAGTTCTTC. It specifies CASSPEGSGGKHEQFF.

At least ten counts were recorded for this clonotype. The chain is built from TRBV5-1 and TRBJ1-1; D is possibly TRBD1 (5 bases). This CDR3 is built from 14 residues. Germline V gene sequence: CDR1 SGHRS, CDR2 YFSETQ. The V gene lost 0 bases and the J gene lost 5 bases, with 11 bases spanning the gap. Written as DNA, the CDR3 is TGCGCCAGCAGCTTGGAGGGTGGGACGACTGAAGCTTTCTTT. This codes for CASSLEGGTTEAFF. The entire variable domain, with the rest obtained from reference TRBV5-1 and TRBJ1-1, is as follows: KAGVTQTPRYLIKTRGQQVTLSCSPISGHRSVSWYQQTPGQGLQFLFEYFSETQRNKGNFPGRFSGRQFSNSRSEMNVSTLELGDSALYLCASSLEGGTTEAFFGQGTRLTVV.

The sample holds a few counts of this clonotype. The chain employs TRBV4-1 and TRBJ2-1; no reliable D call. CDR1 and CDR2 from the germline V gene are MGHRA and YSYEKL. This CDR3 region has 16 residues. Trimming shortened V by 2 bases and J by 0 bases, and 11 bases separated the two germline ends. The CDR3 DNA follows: TGCGCCAGCAGCCAAAGTAGTACTACCTCCTACAATGAGCAGTTCTTC. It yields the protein CASSQSSTTSYNEQFF.

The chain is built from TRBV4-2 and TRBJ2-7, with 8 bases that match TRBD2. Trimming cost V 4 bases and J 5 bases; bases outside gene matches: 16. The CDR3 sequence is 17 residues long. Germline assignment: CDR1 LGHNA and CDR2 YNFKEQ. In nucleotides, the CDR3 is TGTGCCAGCAGCCCATTCCCGGGACTAGGAGTCGAGGACGAGCAGTACTTC. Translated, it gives CASSPFPGLGVEDEQYF.

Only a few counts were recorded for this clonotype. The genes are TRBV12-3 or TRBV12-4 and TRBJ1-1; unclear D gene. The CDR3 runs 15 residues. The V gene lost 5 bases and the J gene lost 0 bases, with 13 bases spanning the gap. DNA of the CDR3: TGTGCCAGCAGTCCTCGGACGGTTATGAACACTGAAGCTTTCTTT. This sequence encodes CASSPRTVMNTEAFF.

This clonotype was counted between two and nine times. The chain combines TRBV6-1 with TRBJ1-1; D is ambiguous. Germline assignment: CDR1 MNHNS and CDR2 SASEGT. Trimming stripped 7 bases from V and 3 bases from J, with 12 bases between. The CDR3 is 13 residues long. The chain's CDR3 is CASNGIHDTEAFF. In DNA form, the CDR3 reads TGTGCCAGCAATGGAATACACGACACTGAAGCTTTCTTT.

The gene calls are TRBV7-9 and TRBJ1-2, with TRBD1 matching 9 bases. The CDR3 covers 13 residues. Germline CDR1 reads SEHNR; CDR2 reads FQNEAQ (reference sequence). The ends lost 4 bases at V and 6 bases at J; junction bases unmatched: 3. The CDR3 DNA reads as TGTGCCAGCAGCTCGCGACAGGGGGATGGCTACACCTTC. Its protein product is CASSSRQGDGYTF.

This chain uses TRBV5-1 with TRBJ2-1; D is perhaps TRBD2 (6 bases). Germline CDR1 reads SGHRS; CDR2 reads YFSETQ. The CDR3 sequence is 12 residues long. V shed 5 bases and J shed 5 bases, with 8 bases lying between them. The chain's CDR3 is CASRAGNNEQFF. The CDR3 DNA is TGCGCCAGCAGGGCGGGGAACAATGAGCAGTTCTTC. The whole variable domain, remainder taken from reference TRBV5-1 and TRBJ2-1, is KAGVTQTPRYLIKTRGQQVTLSCSPISGHRSVSWYQQTPGQGLQFLFEYFSETQRNKGNFPGRFSGRQFSNSRSEMNVSTLELGDSALYLCASRAGNNEQFFGPGTRLTVL.

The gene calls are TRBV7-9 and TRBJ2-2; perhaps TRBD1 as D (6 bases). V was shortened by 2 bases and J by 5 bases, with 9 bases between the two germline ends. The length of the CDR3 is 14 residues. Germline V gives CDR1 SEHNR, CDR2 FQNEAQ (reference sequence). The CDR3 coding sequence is TGTGCCAGCAGCTTAATCGGGACAACCGGGGAGCTGTTTTTT. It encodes CASSLIGTTGELFF.

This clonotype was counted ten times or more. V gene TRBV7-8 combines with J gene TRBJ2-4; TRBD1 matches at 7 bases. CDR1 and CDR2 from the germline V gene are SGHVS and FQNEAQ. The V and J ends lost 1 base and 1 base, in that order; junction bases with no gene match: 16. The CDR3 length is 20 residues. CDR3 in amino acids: CASSLGRDRQGTGAKNIQYF. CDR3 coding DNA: TGTGCCAGCAGCTTAGGTCGGGACAGACAGGGTACGGGGGCCAAAAACATTCAGTACTTC.

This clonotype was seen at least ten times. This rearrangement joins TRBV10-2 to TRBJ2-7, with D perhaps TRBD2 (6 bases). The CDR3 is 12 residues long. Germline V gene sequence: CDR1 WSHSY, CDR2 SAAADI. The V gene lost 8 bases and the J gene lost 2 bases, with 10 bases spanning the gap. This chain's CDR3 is CASGLPPYEQYF. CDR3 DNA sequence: TGCGCCAGCGGACTACCGCCCTACGAGCAGTACTTC.

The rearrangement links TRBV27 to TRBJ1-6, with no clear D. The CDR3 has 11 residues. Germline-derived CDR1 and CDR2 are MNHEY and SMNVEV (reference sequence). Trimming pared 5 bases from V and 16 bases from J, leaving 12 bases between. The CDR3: CASSRGVRLHF. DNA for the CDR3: TGTGCCAGCAGTCGGGGAGTTCGGCTCCACTTT.

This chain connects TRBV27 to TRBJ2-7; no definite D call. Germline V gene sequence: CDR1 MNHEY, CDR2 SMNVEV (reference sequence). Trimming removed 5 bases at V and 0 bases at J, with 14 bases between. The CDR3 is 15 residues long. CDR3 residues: CASSLSRASSYEQYF. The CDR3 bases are TGTGCCAGCAGTCTCTCCCGGGCCAGCTCCTACGAGCAGTACTTC.

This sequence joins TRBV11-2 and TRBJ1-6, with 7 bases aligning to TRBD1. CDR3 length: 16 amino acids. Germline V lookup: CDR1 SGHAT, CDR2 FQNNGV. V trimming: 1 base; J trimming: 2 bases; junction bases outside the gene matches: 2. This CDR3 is CASSLGDSAYNSPLHF. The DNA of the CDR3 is TGTGCCAGCAGCTTAGGGGACAGCGCCTATAATTCACCCCTCCACTTT.

The CDR3 sequence: CASSPLMNTEAFF. CDR3 nucleotides: TGTGCCAGCAGTCCGTTGATGAACACTGAAGCTTTCTTT. The rearrangement links TRBV6-5 to TRBJ1-1; D call uncertain. Looked up from germline, CDR1 is MNHEY and CDR2 is SVGAGI. V was clipped by 5 bases and J by 0 bases, with 7 bases between them. There are 13 residues in the CDR3.

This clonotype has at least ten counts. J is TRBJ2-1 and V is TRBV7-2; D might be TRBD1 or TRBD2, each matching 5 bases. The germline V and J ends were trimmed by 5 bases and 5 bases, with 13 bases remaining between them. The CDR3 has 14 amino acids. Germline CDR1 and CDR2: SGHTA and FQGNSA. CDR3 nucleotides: TGTGCCAGCAGCCTTTGGGACCTCGACAATGAGCAGTTCTTC. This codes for CASSLWDLDNEQFF.

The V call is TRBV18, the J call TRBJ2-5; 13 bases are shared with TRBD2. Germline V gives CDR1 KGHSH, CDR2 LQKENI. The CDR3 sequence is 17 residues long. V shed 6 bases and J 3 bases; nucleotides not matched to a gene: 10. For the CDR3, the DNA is TGTGCCAGCTCGCTTGGACTAGCGGGGGTGCGAAAAGAGACCCAGTACTTC. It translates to CASSLGLAGVRKETQYF. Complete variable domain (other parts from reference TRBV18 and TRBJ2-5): NAGVMQNPRHLVRRRGQEARLRCSPMKGHSHVYWYRQLPEEGLKFMVYLQKENIIDESGMPKERFSAEFPKEGPSILRIQQVVRGDSAAYFCASSLGLAGVRKETQYFGPGTRLLVL.

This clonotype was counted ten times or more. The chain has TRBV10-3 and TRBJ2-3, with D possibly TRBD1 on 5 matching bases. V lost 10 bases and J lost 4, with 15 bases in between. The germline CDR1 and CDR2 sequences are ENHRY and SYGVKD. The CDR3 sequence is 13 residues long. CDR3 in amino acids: CANSARAADTQYF. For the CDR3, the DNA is TGTGCCAATTCCGCCAGGGCTGCAGATACGCAGTATTTT.

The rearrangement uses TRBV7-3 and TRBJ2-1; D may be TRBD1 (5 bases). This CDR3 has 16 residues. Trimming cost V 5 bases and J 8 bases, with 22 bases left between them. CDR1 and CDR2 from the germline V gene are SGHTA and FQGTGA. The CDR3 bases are TGTGCCAGCAGCGAGGACACAAACCGACCGGTCGATGAGCAGTTCTTC. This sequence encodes CASSEDTNRPVDEQFF.

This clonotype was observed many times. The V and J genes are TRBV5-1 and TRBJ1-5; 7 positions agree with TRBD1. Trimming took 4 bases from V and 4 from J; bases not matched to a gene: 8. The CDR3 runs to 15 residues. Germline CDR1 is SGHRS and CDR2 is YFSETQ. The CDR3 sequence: CASSAQGQTNQPQHF. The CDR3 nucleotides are TGCGCCAGCAGCGCCCAGGGACAGACTAATCAGCCCCAGCATTTT.

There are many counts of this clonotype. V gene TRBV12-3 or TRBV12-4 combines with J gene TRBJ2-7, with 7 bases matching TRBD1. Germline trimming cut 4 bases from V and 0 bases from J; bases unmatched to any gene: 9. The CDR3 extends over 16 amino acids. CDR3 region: CASSWYGTESSYEQYV. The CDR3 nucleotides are TGTGCCAGCAGTTGGTACGGGACAGAGAGCTCCTACGAGCAGTACGTC.

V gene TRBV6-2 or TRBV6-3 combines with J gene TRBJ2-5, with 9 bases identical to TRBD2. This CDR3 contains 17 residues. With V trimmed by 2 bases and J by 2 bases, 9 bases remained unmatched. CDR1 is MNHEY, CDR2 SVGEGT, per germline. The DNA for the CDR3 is TGTGCCAGCAGTTACACCGGACTAGCGAGACCGCAAGAGACCCAGTACTTC. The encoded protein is CASSYTGLARPQETQYF.

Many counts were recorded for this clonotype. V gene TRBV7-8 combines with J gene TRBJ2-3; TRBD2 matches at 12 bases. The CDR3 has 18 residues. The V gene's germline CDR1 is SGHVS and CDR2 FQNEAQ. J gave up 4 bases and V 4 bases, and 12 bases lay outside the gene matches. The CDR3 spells CASSSTTFGLAGPDTQYF. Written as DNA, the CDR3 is TGTGCCAGCAGCTCCACGACCTTCGGACTAGCGGGGCCAGATACGCAGTATTTT.

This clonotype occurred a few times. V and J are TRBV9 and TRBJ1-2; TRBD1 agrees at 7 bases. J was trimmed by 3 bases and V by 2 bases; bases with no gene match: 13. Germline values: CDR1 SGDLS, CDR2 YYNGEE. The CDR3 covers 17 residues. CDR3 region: CASSVLDDRAIDYGYTF. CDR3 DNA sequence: TGTGCCAGCAGCGTCCTTGATGACAGGGCTATTGACTATGGCTACACCTTC.

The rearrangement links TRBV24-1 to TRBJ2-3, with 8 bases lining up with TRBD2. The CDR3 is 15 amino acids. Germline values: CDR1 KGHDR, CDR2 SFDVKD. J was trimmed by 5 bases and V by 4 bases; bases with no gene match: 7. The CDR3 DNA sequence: TGTGCCACCAGTGACCCGCGGGGGGACGGAGATACGCAGTATTTT. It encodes CATSDPRGDGDTQYF.

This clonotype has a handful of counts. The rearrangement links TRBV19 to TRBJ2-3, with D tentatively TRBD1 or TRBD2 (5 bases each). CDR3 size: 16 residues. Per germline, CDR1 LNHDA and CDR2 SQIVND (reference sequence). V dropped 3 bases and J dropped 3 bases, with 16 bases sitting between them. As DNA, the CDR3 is TGTGCCAGTAGTATGAGGTCAGGGCGGACTACAGATACGCAGTATTTT. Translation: CASSMRSGRTTDTQYF.

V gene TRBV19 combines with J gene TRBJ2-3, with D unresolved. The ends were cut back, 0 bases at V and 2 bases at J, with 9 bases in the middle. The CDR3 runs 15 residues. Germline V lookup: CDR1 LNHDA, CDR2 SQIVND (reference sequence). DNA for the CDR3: TGTGCCAGTAGTATAGATCATGGGGACACAGATACGCAGTATTTT. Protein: CASSIDHGDTDTQYF.

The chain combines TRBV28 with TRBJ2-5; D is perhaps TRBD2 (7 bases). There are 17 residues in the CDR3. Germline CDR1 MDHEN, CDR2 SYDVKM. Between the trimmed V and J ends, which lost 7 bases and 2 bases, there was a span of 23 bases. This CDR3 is CASTQVPLGGHQETQYF. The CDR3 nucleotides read TGTGCCAGCACCCAAGTCCCACTCGGGGGGCATCAAGAGACCCAGTACTTC.

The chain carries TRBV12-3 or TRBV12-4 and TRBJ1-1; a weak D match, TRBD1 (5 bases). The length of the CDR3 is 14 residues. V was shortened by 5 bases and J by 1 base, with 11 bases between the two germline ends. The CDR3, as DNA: TGTGCCAGCAGTGGAGCCGGGGGGAACACTGAAGCTTTCTTT. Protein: CASSGAGGNTEAFF.